This TCR beta chain was found in a study of blood T cell repertoires in COVID-19. Turning to the study itself: Acute and convalescent COVID-19 specimens originated in the United States, Italy and Spain.

Germline loops: CDR1 ENHRY, CDR2 SYGVKD. The CDR3 has 13 amino acids. The ends lost 6 bases at V and 4 bases at J; junction bases unmatched: 5. In the original workflow: Researchers report that nucleated cell counts were estimated from reference gene primer amplification. Some clones are missing from TCRdb's copy, which holds only in-frame ones; the method was immunoSEQ multiplex PCR. V and J calls and clone size are copied from that table; D and trimming were computed from the DNA. Among about 140,000 clones listed, roughly 88% were seen once. The specimen sequenced was peripheral blood. The J gene is TRBJ1-2, the V gene TRBV10-3; 7 bases match TRBD1. The TCR sequence derives from a woman aged 55-69 years with acute or convalescent COVID-19. CDR3 nucleotide sequence: TGTGCCATCAGAGGGACAGCGATCTATGGCTACACCTTC. This codes for CAIRGTAIYGYTF.